Detailed here is one T cell receptor beta chain. Its antigen remains unidentified. Within one base of it there is no much larger clone, and no base qualities were kept. The sample originates from a study of blood T cell repertoires in COVID-19 (dated by TCRdb to the early 2020s). About the full investigation: The collaborator samples originated in the United States, Italy and Spain and spanned the acute and convalescent phases of COVID-19. The material from the prospective study consisted of cDNA or gDNA derived from T cells, B-cell-depleted T cells, or PBMCs. The dataset comprised deeply sampled blood TCRbeta repertoires from subjects exposed to, actively infected with, or recovered from COVID-19. The repertoires were released in a freely available public database intended as a resource for research on the immune response to SARS-CoV-2. Samples were obtained from the ongoing ImmuneRACE study (first 160 participants) and from 950 to 1,500 subjects provided by 6 global collaborators. Nearly every sample came with metadata listing a de-identified subject ID, COVID-19 status, age in years and sex. Where available, HLA class I and class II types were taken from metadata supplied by the sample provider and were not determined by assay-based typing.

The junction shows trimming of 5 bases on V and 2 bases on J, and the gene matches do not reach 7 bases of it. The CDR3, from cysteine to phenylalanine, totals 14 residues. The CDR3 DNA has 42 bases and is translated from base 1. The germline V gene encodes CDR1 SQVTM and CDR2 ANQGSEA. Findings and caveats that apply to the study as a whole: How much clinical and demographic metadata was included differed by source and by participant, and the metadata was provided uncurated.

TCRbeta CDR3 regions were amplified from genomic DNA by means of the immunoSEQ Assay, a bias-controlled multiplex PCR. Regarding the original processing steps: The number of nucleated cells in each sample was estimated by amplification of reference gene primers within the assay. To quantify the absolute abundance of each unique TCRbeta CDR3 rearrangement, sequence reads were collapsed and filtered. For each sample, productive Simpson clonality was calculated by taking the square root of Simpson's diversity index across productive rearrangements. TCRdb retrieved this table from immuneACCESS and kept in-frame rearrangements only. Not all clones are present; in checked studies, unresolved V genes account for under half, and no reason is known for the remainder. V, J and clone size were drawn from that table, and D and trimming were deduced from the DNA. In all, the sample holds roughly 250,000 clones, and about 89% of those were seen once. Of the sample, 0.75% to 0.9% is held by the ten largest clones.

Each collaborating institution followed its own protocols to collect whole blood in K2EDTA tubes. For TCRbeta analysis, collaborators shipped samples in one of three forms: frozen whole blood, isolated PBMCs, or DNA extracted from either of those sample types. Sequenced: peripheral blood. The receptor's source is a man aged 25-40 years with acute or convalescent COVID-19. In this chain, TRBV29-1 is recombined with TRBJ2-3; 7 nucleotides in the junction match TRBD1. DNA sequence: TGCAGCGTTCGTCCGGGACAGAACACAGATACGCAGTATTTT. Its translation is CSVRPGQNTDTQYF.